This T cell receptor (beta chain) was profiled in a study of brain T cells in children with intractable seizures. Findings and caveats of the study: Absence of clones before surgery may stem from lower sequencing depth. Viral specificity was inferred only from CDR3 similarity; HCMV serostatus was unknown. Top 50 brain clonotypes included both public and private clones.

The sequenced cases were selected for having the highest brain T cell transcript signatures. Patients received at least one anti-epileptic drug before surgery. This clone appeared a few times. Its antigen remains unidentified. The protocol was immunoSEQ multiplex PCR, while the TCRdb copy is restricted to in-frame clones and leaves out a portion. The table has 3,500 to 4,000 clones, 70% to 80% seen once. From germline, CDR1 is SGHRS and CDR2 YFSETQ. The CDR3 contains 14 residues. The germline V and J ends were trimmed by 0 bases and 0 bases, with 6 bases remaining between them. The chain joins TRBV5-1 to TRBJ1-1; D is undetermined. The starting material was resected brain tissue, obtained at surgery. This TCR came from a girl aged 2 to 9 with Rasmussen encephalitis and intractable seizures. The CDR3 sequence is CASSLVTMNTEAFF. CDR3 coding DNA: TGCGCCAGCAGCTTGGTAACCATGAACACTGAAGCTTTCTTT.